These 9 T cell receptor beta chains came from one sample sequenced in a study of tumor and adjacent non-tumor tissue in lung cancer. TCRbeta libraries were built with three rounds of nested PCR, modified from ARM-PCR. Each CDR3 protein is one row after TCRdb ran MiXCR on the multiplex PCR reads. The table shows about 50,000 distinct CDR3 sequences, with 74% occurring only once. No cell sorting was done before RNA was extracted from the tissue. This non-tumor lung sample came from over 3 cm beyond the tumor edge. The specimen was distant non-tumor lung tissue. The receptors come from a woman aged 55-70 years with non-small cell lung cancer.

This clonotype was seen a handful of times. Just one base apart from a much larger clone, this may be a read error. The V call is TRBV5-5, the J call TRBJ1-1; D ambiguous. The CDR3 has 16 residues. Per germline, CDR1 SGHKS and CDR2 YYEKEE (reference sequence). This CDR3 reads CAGSLRSDPERTEAFF. The CDR3 DNA is TGTGCCGGCAGCTTGAGGTCCGACCCTGAGCGCACTGAAGCTTTCTTT.

The chain uses TRBV28 and TRBJ2-5, with D perhaps matching TRBD2 (6 bases). The V gene lost 6 bases and the J gene lost 14 bases, with 25 bases spanning the gap. The CDR3 loop spans 14 amino acids. Germline V gives CDR1 MDHEN, CDR2 SYDVKM. The CDR3 region is CASSPPGEREIQYF. Written as DNA, the CDR3 is TGTGCCAGCAGCCCACCGGGGGAGAGGGAGATCCAATACTTC.

Points on this clonotype: Relative to the germline gene, one junction end is altered; a read error may explain this. The chain is built from TRBV5-1 and TRBJ2-7, with D maybe TRBD2 (6 bases). This CDR3 contains 14 residues. Germline lookup yields CDR1 SGHRS and CDR2 YFSETQ. CDR3 nucleotides: TGCGCCAGCTGCTTGGACGGGGGCTCCTACGAGCAGTACTTC. Translating gives CASCLDGGSYEQYF.

As concerns this clonotype: A much larger clone sits a single nucleotide away, making a read error possible. J is TRBJ1-2 and V is TRBV6-2 or TRBV6-3; 11 nucleotides match TRBD1. Per germline, CDR1 MNHEY and CDR2 SVGEGT. With V trimmed by 7 bases and J by 2 bases, 12 bases remained unmatched. The CDR3 runs 17 residues. CDR3 protein: CASTGQGAREANYGYTF. In DNA form, the CDR3 reads TGTGCCAGCACCGGACAGGGGGCGCGAGAGGCGAACTATGGCTACACCTTC.

Comment on this clonotype: Its ends do not fully match the called genes, so a read error is possible. This chain links TRBV11-1 with TRBJ2-2, with D perhaps TRBD1 or TRBD2 (6 bases each). Germline V gene lookup returns CDR1 SGHAT and CDR2 FQDESV (reference sequence). This CDR3 is 16 amino acids long. The CDR3 DNA sequence: TGTGCCAACAGCGCCTGGAGGGGGGTGAACACCGGGGAGCTGTTTTTT. Translating it yields CANSAWRGVNTGELFF.

This clonotype has a handful of counts. The CDR3: CASSRRITTSTDTQYF. In nucleotides, the CDR3 is TGTGCCAGCAGCCGTAGGATAACAACTAGCACAGATACGCAGTATTTT. The rearrangement joins TRBV7-8 to TRBJ2-3; D not certain. The CDR3 sequence is 16 residues long. V was pared by 5 bases and J by 0 bases, with 15 bases between. Germline V gives CDR1 SGHVS, CDR2 FQNEAQ.

This clonotype was detected only once. The rearrangement links TRBV29-1 to TRBJ2-1; D is uncertain. V gave up 6 bases and J gave up 7 bases, with 10 bases separating them. CDR1 and CDR2 (germline): SQVTM, ANQGSEA. There are 11 residues in the CDR3. The CDR3 sequence: CSVGKWNEQFF. CDR3 in DNA: TGCAGCGTCGGCAAGTGGAATGAGCAGTTCTTC.

This clonotype was detected ten times or more. The CDR3 spells CASSGTVSYEQYF. The CDR3 nucleotides read TGTGCCAGCAGTGGGACCGTCTCCTACGAGCAGTACTTC. J is TRBJ2-7 and V is TRBV6-2 or TRBV6-3; D could derive from TRBD1 or TRBD2 (5 bases each). Germline V lookup: CDR1 MNHEY, CDR2 SVGEGT. The germline V and J ends were trimmed by 5 bases and 0 bases, with 8 bases remaining between them. The CDR3 totals 13 residues.

With respect to this clonotype: This clone may be a read error of a much larger clone one base away. The chain is built from TRBV11-2 and TRBJ1-1; D remains ambiguous. This CDR3 is 12 amino acids long. In germline, CDR1 is SGHAT, CDR2 FQNNGV. CDR3 sequence reads: CVSSNSGFEAFF. The CDR3, as DNA: TGTGTCAGCAGCAATTCGGGGTTTGAAGCTTTCTTT.